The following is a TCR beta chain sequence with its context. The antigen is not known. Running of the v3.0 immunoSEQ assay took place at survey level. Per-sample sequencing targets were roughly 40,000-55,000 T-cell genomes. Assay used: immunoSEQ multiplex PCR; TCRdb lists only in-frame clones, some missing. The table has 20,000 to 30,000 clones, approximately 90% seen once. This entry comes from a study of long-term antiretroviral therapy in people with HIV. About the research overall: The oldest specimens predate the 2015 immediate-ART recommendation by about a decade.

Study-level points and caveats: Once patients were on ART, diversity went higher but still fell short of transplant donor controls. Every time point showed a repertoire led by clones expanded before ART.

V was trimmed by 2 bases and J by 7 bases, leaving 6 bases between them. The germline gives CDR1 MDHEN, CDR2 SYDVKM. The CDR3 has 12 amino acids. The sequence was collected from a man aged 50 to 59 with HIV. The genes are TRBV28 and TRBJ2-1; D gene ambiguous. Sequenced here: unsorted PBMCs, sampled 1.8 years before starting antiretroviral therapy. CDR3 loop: CASSLGVNEQFF. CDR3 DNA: TGTGCCAGCAGTTTAGGAGTTAATGAGCAGTTCTTC.